This T cell receptor (beta chain) was sequenced in a study of beta chain features in type 1 diabetes. Study-wide background: No age, gender or cell yield differences were seen between patients and healthy donors. Findings and caveats of the study: Reduced insertions and increased deletions marked VDJ junctions in type 1 diabetes patients. Reads derived from cDNA could over-represent cells showing high TCR expression. Small HLA sub-analyses could not settle whether HLA shapes TCRB rearrangement.

This CDR3 contains 17 residues. cDNA synthesis used the whole RNA isolate, giving expressed TCRB sequences. Measured with immunoSEQ multiplex PCR; TCRdb has only the in-frame clones, and not every one. The table lists 970,000 or so clones, about a sixth of them singletons. Only a few counts were recorded for this clone. The antigen is not known. J is TRBJ1-5 and V is TRBV21-1; the D call of TRBD1 is as the table states it, not checked on the DNA. TRBV21-1 is marked as a pseudogene. The sequencing sample was made of naive CD4+ T cells from blood. The TCR originated in a woman aged 18-29 years in good health. CDR3 DNA sequence: TGTGCCAGCAGCAACATCATGGGACAGGGAATATTCCAGCCCCAGCATTTT. It encodes CASSNIMGQGIFQPQHF.